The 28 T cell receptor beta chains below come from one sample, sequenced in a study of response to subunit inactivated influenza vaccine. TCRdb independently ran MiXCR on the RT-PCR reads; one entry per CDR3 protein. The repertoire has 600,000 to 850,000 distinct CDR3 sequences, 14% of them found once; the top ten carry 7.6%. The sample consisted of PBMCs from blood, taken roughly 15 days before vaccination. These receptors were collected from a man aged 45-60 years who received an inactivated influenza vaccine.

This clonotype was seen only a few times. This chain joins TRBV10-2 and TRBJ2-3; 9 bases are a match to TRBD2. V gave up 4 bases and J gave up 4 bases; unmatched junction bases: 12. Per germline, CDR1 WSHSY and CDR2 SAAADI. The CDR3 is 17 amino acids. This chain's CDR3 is CASSAAGGISRADTQYF. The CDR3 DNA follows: TGCGCCAGCAGTGCCGCGGGGGGGATCAGTCGCGCAGATACGCAGTATTTT.

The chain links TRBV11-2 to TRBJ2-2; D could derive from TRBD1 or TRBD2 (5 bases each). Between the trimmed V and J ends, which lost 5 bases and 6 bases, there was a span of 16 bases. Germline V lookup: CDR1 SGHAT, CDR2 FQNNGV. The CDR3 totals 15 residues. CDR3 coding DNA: TGTGCCAGCAGCCTAATTGGGGCGAGGGCCGGGGAGCTGTTTTTT. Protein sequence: CASSLIGARAGELFF.

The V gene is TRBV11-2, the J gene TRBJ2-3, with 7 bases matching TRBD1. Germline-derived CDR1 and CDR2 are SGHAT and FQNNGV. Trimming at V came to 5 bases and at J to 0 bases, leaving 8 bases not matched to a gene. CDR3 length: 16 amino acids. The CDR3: CASSPGGQTSTDTQYF. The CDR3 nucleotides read TGTGCCAGCAGCCCAGGGGGACAGACTAGCACAGATACGCAGTATTTT.

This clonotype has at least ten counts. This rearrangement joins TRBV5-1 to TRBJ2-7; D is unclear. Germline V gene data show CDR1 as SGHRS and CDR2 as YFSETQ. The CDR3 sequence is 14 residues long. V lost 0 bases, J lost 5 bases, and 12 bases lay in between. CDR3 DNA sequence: TGCGCCAGCAGCTTGGGGGGTAGAGCCAACGAGCAGTACTTC. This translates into CASSLGGRANEQYF.

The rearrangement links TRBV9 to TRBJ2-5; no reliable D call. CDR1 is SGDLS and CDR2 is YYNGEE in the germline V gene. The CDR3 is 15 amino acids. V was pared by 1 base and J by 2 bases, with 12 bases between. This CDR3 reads CASSVMSGPQETQYF. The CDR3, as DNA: TGTGCCAGCAGCGTAATGTCAGGCCCGCAAGAGACCCAGTACTTC.

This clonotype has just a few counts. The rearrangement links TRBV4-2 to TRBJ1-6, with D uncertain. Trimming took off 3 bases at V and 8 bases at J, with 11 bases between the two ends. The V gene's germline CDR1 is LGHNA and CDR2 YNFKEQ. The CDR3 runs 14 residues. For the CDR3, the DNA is TGTGCCAGCAGCCAGAGCTACCAGTATTCACCCCTCCACTTT. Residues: CASSQSYQYSPLHF.

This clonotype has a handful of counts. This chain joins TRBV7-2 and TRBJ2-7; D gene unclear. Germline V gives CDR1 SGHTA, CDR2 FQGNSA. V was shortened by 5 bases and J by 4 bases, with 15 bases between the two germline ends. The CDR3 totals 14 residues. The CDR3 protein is CASSPTLAGYEQYF. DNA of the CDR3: TGTGCCAGCAGCCCAACGCTGGCCGGATACGAGCAGTACTTC.

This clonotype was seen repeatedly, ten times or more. The CDR3 sequence is CASSPVTGGNEQFF. DNA of the CDR3: TGTGCCAGCAGCCCCGTGACAGGGGGCAATGAGCAGTTCTTC. The rearrangement links TRBV9 to TRBJ2-1, with 9 bases aligning to TRBD1. V shed 4 bases and J 6 bases; nucleotides not matched to a gene: 5. The CDR3 extends over 14 amino acids. Germline values: CDR1 SGDLS, CDR2 YYNGEE. Full variable domain (remainder filled in from reference TRBV9 and TRBJ2-1): DSGVTQTPKHLITATGQRVTLRCSPRSGDLSVYWYQQSLDQGLQFLIQYYNGEERAKGNILERFSAQQFPDLHSELNLSSLELGDSALYFCASSPVTGGNEQFFGPGTRLTVL.

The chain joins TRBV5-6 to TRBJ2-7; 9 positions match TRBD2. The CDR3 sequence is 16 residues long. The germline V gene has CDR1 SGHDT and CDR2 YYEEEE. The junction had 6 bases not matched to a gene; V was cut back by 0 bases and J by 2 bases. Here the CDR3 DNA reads TGTGCCAGCAGCTTGGAGGTAGCGGGAGACACCTACGAGCAGTACTTC. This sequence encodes CASSLEVAGDTYEQYF.

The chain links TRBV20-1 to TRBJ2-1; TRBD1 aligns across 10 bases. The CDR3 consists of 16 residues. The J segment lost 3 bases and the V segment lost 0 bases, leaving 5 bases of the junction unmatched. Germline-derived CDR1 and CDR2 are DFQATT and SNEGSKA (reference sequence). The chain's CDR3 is CSARDTWDRGYNEQFF. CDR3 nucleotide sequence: TGCAGTGCTAGAGACACCTGGGACAGGGGCTACAATGAGCAGTTCTTC.

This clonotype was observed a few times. The CDR3 spells CASSVQGRQETQYF. The CDR3 DNA sequence: TGTGCCAGCAGTGTCCAGGGGAGACAAGAGACCCAGTACTTC. The chain recombines TRBV27 with TRBJ2-5, with D possibly being TRBD1 (6 bases). The CDR3 has 14 amino acids. V gave up 5 bases and J gave up 2 bases, with 12 bases separating them. CDR1 and CDR2 from the germline V gene are MNHEY and SMNVEV (reference sequence).

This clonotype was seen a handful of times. The chain's CDR3 is CASLGQRGRSEQYF. The CDR3 nucleotides read TGTGCCAGCCTGGGGCAGCGGGGTAGGAGCGAGCAGTACTTC. The chain recombines TRBV12-3 or TRBV12-4 with TRBJ2-7, with 7 bases aligning to TRBD2. This CDR3 is 14 amino acids long. Trimming removed 8 bases from V and 6 bases from J; junction bases left unmatched: 13.

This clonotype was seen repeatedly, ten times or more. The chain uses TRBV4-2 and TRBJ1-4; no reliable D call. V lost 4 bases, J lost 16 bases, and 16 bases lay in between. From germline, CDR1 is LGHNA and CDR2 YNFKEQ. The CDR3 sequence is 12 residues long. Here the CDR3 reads CASSPLGRRRFF. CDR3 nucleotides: TGTGCCAGCAGCCCCCTGGGGAGGAGAAGGTTTTTT.

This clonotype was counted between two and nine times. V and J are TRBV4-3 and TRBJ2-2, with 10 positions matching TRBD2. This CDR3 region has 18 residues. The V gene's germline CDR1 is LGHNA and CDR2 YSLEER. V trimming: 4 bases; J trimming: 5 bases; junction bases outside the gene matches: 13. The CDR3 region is CASSRDRLAGALTGELFF. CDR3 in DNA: TGCGCCAGCAGCCGCGATAGGCTAGCGGGGGCCCTAACCGGGGAGCTGTTTTTT.

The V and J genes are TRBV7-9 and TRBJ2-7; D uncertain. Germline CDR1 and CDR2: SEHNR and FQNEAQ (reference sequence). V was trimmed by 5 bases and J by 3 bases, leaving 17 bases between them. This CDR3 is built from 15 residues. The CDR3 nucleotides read TGTGCCAGCAGCCCTCTTACTCAAGAACTCTACGAGCAGTACTTC. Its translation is CASSPLTQELYEQYF.

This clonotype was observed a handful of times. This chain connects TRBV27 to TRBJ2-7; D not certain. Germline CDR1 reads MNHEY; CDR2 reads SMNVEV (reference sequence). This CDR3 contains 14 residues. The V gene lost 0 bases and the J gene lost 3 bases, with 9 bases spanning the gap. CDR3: CASSLSGNSYEQYF. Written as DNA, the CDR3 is TGTGCCAGCAGTTTATCGGGCAACAGCTACGAGCAGTACTTC.

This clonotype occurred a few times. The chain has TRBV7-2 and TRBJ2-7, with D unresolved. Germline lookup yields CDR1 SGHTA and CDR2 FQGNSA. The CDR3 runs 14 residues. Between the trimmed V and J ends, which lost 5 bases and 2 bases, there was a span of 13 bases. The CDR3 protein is CASSQPVLTYEQYF. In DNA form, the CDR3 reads TGTGCCAGCAGCCAACCAGTCCTGACCTACGAGCAGTACTTC.

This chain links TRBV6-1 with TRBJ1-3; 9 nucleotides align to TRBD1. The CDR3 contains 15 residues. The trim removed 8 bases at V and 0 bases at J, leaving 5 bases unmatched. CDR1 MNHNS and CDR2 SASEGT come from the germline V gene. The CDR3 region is CASDRGSFSGNTIYF. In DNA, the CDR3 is TGTGCCAGCGACAGGGGGTCATTCTCTGGAAACACCATATATTTT.

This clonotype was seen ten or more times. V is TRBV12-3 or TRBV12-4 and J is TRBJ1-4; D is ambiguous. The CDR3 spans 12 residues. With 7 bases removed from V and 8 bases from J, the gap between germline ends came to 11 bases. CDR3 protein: CASTGLEEKLFF. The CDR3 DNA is TGTGCCAGCACGGGATTGGAGGAAAAACTGTTTTTT.

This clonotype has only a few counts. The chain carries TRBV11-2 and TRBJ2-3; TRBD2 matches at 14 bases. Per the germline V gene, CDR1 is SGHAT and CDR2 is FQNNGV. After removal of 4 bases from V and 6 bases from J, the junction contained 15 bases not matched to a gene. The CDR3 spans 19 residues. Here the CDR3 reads CASSSAVLGLAGDTDTQYF. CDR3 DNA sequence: TGTGCCAGCAGCTCCGCGGTTCTGGGACTAGCGGGAGATACGGATACGCAGTATTTT.

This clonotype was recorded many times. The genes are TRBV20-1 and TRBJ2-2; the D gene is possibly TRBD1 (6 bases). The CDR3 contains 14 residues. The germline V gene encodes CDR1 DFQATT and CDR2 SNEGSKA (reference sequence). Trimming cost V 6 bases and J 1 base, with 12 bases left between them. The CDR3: CSAPDRKNTGELFF. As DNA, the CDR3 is TGCAGTGCCCCCGACAGGAAGAACACCGGGGAGCTGTTTTTT.

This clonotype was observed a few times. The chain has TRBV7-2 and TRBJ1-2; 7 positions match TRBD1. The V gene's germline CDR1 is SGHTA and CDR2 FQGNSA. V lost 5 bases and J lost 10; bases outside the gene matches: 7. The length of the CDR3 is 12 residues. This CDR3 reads CASSILQGYYTF. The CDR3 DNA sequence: TGTGCCAGCAGCATACTACAGGGGTACTACACCTTC.

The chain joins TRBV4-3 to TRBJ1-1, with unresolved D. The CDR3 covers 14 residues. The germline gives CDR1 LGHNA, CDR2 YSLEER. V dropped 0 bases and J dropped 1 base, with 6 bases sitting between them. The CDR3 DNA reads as TGCGCCAGCAGCCAAGAGGCAGGGAACACTGAAGCTTTCTTT. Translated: CASSQEAGNTEAFF.

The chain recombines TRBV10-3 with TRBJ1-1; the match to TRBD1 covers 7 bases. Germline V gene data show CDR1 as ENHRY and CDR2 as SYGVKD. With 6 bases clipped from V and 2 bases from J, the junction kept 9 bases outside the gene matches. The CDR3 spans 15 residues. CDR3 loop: CAIRGVGQANTEAFF. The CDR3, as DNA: TGTGCCATCAGAGGGGTTGGACAGGCAAACACTGAAGCTTTCTTT.

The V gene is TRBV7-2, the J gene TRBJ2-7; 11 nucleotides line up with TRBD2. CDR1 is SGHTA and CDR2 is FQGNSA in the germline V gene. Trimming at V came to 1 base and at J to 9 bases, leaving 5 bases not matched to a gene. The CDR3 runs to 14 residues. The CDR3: CASSLGLAGGSQYF. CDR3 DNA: TGTGCCAGCAGCTTAGGGCTAGCGGGAGGTTCGCAGTACTTC.

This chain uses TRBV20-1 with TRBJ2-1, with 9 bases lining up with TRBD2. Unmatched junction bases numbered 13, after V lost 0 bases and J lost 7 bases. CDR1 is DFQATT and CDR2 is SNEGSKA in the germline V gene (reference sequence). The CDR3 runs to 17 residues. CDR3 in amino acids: CSARDPVLAGTFNEQFF. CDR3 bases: TGCAGTGCTAGAGACCCTGTCCTAGCGGGAACTTTTAATGAGCAGTTCTTC.

The CDR3 reads CASSASILAGADTQYF. The CDR3 DNA reads as TGTGCCAGCAGCGCTAGTATACTAGCGGGAGCCGATACGCAGTATTTT. The chain employs TRBV25-1 and TRBJ2-3; TRBD2 matches at 11 bases. CDR1 and CDR2 (germline): MGHDK, SYGVNS. The V gene end was trimmed by 6 bases and the J gene end by 6 bases; junction bases not matched to a gene: 11. This CDR3 contains 16 residues. Combining the CDR3 with reference TRBV25-1 and TRBJ2-3 gives the whole variable domain EADIYQTPRYLVIGTGKKITLECSQTMGHDKMYWYQQDPGMELHLIHYSYGVNSTEKGDLSSESTVSRIRTEHFPLTLESARPSHTSQYLCASSASILAGADTQYFGPGTRLTVL.

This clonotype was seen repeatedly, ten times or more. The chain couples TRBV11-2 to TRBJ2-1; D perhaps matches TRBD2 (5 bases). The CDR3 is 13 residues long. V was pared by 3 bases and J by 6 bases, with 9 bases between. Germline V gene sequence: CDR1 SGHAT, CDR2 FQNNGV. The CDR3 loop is CASSFSSPNEQFF. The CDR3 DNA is TGTGCCAGCAGCTTCTCTAGCCCCAATGAGCAGTTCTTC.